A selection of T cell receptor beta chains follows, all from one sample in a study of early T cells in non-severe SARS-CoV-2 infection. TCRdb redid the calling of the 5' RACE reads with MiXCR, one entry per CDR3 protein. This sample yields tens of thousands of distinct CDR3 sequences, of which less than 6.5% are seen a single time; less than 35% belongs to the top ten. Sequenced input: whole blood. These receptors all stem from an adult who was a healthcare worker with PCR-confirmed SARS-CoV-2 infection or an uninfected control (not recorded which). Both conserved end residues are part of each CDR3. The order of the fields is clone size, V gene, J gene, D gene, CDR3 DNA, CDR3 protein. D genes are given only for firm matches. Size values are once, few and many counts, or a class for expanded clones, and some rows have none.

many	TRBV20-1	TRBJ2-1	.	TGCAGTGCTCCCGGGGCAAATGAGCAGTTCTTC	CSAPGANEQFF
many	TRBV5-5	TRBJ1-1	.	TGTGCCAGCAGCCCGCGCGGGGTCGGCACTGAAGCTTTCTTT	CASSPRGVGTEAFF
many	TRBV11-2	TRBJ2-2	.	TGTGCCAGCAGCCCTCCTTTGGTCTCGAACACCGGGGAGCTGTTTTTT	CASSPPLVSNTGELFF
many	TRBV7-2	TRBJ2-1	.	TGTGCCAGCAGCTTAGCGGGCGGGGATGGTGAGCAGTTCTTC	CASSLAGGDGEQFF
few	TRBV11-2	TRBJ2-1	.	TGTGCCAGCAGCTCTCAATACAATGAGCAGTTCTTC	CASSSQYNEQFF
many	TRBV19	TRBJ2-2	.	TGTGCCAGTAGAGGGCCCGAACCGCCCAGCTCCGGGGAGCTGTTTTTT	CASRGPEPPSSGELFF
many	TRBV6-6	TRBJ2-3	TRBD1	TGTGCCAGCAGTGGGACAGGGCTGGCAGATACGCAGTATTTT	CASSGTGLADTQYF
few	TRBV9	TRBJ2-7	.	TGTGCCAGCAGCGTAGCCTCCACGGAGGGATTGAGGGAGCAGTACTTC	CASSVASTEGLREQYF
many	TRBV6-6	TRBJ1-2	.	TGTGCCAGCAGTGGCAGCAGGGGCTATACTATGGCTAACACCTTC	CASSGSRGYTMANTF
.	TRBV5-1	TRBJ2-2	TRBD1	TGCGCCAGCAGCTTCGGGACAGCTACCGGGGAGCTGTTTTTT	CASSFGTATGELFF
many	TRBV7-6	TRBJ1-4	TRBD1	TGTGCCAGCAGCTCGGGGACAGGGCCTAATGAAAAACTGTTTTTT	CASSSGTGPNEKLFF
few	TRBV5-5	TRBJ2-2	TRBD1	TGTGCCAGCAGCTGGACAGGGGGCCGTTCGAGCACCGGGGAGCTGTTTTTT	CASSWTGGRSSTGELFF
many	TRBV9	TRBJ2-3	.	TGTGCCAGCAGCGTAGTTGGCACAGATACGCAGTATTTT	CASSVVGTDTQYF
.	TRBV7-6	TRBJ2-2	.	TGTGCCAGCAGCTTAGGGACTTCCTACACCGGGGAGCTGTTTTTT	CASSLGTSYTGELFF
many	TRBV7-2	TRBJ2-2	.	TGTGCCAGCAGCTTAGTGGGCGCGGCCGGGGAGCTGTTTTTT	CASSLVGAAGELFF
many	TRBV7-9	TRBJ2-1	.	TGTGCCAGCAGCTCAGCTATGGGGAATGAGCAGTTCTTC	CASSSAMGNEQFF
many	TRBV9	TRBJ1-2	.	TGTGCCAGCAGCCCGAGGACTGATCACCGAAGAGGCTACACCTTC	CASSPRTDHRRGYTF
.	TRBV11-3	TRBJ2-5	TRBD2	TGTGCCAGCAGCTCTGAAGCGGGAGAAGAGACCCAGTACTTC	CASSSEAGEETQYF
few	TRBV7-2	TRBJ2-1	TRBD1	TGTGCCAGCAGCTTAGGCAGGGGGACCTACAATGAGCAGTTCTTC	CASSLGRGTYNEQFF
many	TRBV20-1	TRBJ2-5	TRBD1	TGCAGTGCTAGAGACCGAGGACAGGGTACGCTGCAAGAGACCCAGTACTTC	CSARDRGQGTLQETQYF
many	TRBV20-1	TRBJ1-4	TRBD1	TGCAGTGCTAGGGAGGGGGCGCATGAAAAACTGTTTTTT	CSAREGAHEKLFF
many	TRBV11-2	TRBJ2-5	TRBD1	TGTGCCAGCAGCTTAGCGAGACAGGGGTTCGGGACCCAGTACTTC	CASSLARQGFGTQYF
few	TRBV20-1	TRBJ2-3	.	TGCAGTGCTAGAGATCCAGGGAACACAGATACGCAGTATTTT	CSARDPGNTDTQYF
many	TRBV7-9	TRBJ1-2	.	TGTGCCAGCAGCTTAGCGGGACCAACTTACTATGGCTACACCTTC	CASSLAGPTYYGYTF
many	TRBV21-1	TRBJ2-7	.	TGTGCCAGCAGCCTCGGGGGCCTTTGGGGCTCGCCTACCTACGAGCAGTACTTC	CASSLGGLWGSPTYEQYF
many	TRBV19	TRBJ1-5	.	TGTGCCAGTATCTCGGGTGGGGGTCAGCCCCAGCATTTT	CASISGGGQPQHF
many	TRBV28	TRBJ2-7	TRBD1	TGTGCCAGCAGTTTTAGGGGGCGCAGTTCCTACGAGCAGTACTTC	CASSFRGRSSYEQYF
many	TRBV6-5	TRBJ1-5	.	TGTGCCAGCAGTTACACTGCGGGGGAGGATCAGCCCCAGCATTTT	CASSYTAGEDQPQHF
.	TRBV28	TRBJ2-2	TRBD1	TGTGCCAGCAGTCCAGGACAGGCCACCGGGGAGCTGTTTTTT	CASSPGQATGELFF
many	TRBV3-1	TRBJ2-7	.	TGTGCCAGCAGCCTAATGGCCACATCCGAGCAGTACTTC	CASSLMATSEQYF
many	TRBV10-3	TRBJ2-1	TRBD1	TGTGCCATCAGTGCCACCGGGACAGAGAATGAGCAGTTCTTC	CAISATGTENEQFF
.	TRBV6-5	TRBJ2-4	.	TGTGCCAGCAGTGTCCGGGACACAGTAAACATTCAGTACTTC	CASSVRDTVNIQYF
many	TRBV29-1	TRBJ2-3	TRBD2	TGCAGCGCGTTAGCGGGGGGCAGCGCAGATACGCAGTATTTT	CSALAGGSADTQYF
many	TRBV27	TRBJ2-7	.	TGTGCCAGCAGGGGTAGCGGAGGGGTAGGGAGGGAGCAGTACTTC	CASRGSGGVGREQYF
many	TRBV18	TRBJ1-1	.	TGTGCCAGCTCACCAGGTTCAGGGAGGGGGAACACTGAAGCTTTCTTT	CASSPGSGRGNTEAFF
few	TRBV4-3	TRBJ2-3	TRBD2	TGCGCCAGCAGCCAAGCGGGGGGGCCAGATACGCAGTATTTT	CASSQAGGPDTQYF
few	TRBV30	TRBJ1-2	.	TGTGCCTGGGACTTGGCAGGGGACTATGGCTACACCTTC	CAWDLAGDYGYTF
many	TRBV6-1	TRBJ1-5	TRBD1	TGTGCCAGCAGTGATCGGGACAGGGGGCGCGATCAGCCCCAGCATTTT	CASSDRDRGRDQPQHF
few	TRBV28	TRBJ2-1	TRBD2	TGTGCCAGCAGTCCTATTCTCGGGACTAGCGGCTCCTACAATGAGCAGTTCTTC	CASSPILGTSGSYNEQFF
many	TRBV2	TRBJ1-1	.	TGTGCCAGCGCAACAGCTTTAATGAACACTGAAGCTTTCTTT	CASATALMNTEAFF
few	TRBV15	TRBJ2-7	.	TGTGCCACCAGCAGACCAATTGGGGGGGCTGGATCCTACGAGCAGTACTTC	CATSRPIGGAGSYEQYF